This passage covers 20 T cell receptor beta chains from one sample sequenced in a study of OX40 agonist ivuxolimab in advanced cancers. Method: immunoSEQ multiplex PCR; TCRdb's copy keeps in-frame clones and lacks some. The sample records under 9,500 clones, 88% being singletons. Specimen: CD4+ or CD8+ T cells sorted from blood, collected in a trial of the OX40 agonist ivuxolimab. These receptors were collected from an adult with an advanced solid tumor such as melanoma, head and neck, liver or kidney cancer.

The chain links TRBV4-1 to TRBJ2-7; D perhaps matches TRBD1 (6 bases). Deletions cut 6 bases from V and 4 bases from J, with 19 bases between. The CDR3 runs to 15 residues. The germline V gene has CDR1 MGHRA and CDR2 YSYEKL. CDR3 sequence reads: CASSPLSGEWYEQYF. CDR3 in DNA: TGCGCCAGCAGTCCCTTATCAGGGGAATGGTACGAGCAGTACTTC.

CDR3 sequence: CASSLQGVGRGYTF. The DNA of the CDR3 is TGTGCCAGCAGCTTACAGGGGGTGGGACGGGGCTACACCTTC. The genes are TRBV7-9 and TRBJ1-2; 7 bases line up with TRBD1. Germline-derived CDR1 and CDR2 are SEHNR and FQNEAQ (reference sequence). The CDR3 sequence is 14 residues long. V lost 2 bases and J lost 8; bases outside the gene matches: 8.

The rearrangement links TRBV18 to TRBJ1-1; perhaps TRBD1 as D (6 bases). The CDR3 contains 16 residues. V dropped 3 bases and J dropped 5 bases, with 19 bases sitting between them. Germline V gene lookup returns CDR1 KGHSH and CDR2 LQKENI. CDR3 protein: CASSPRGGGVRTEAFF. CDR3 DNA sequence: TGTGCCAGCTCACCCCGTGGGGGGGGCGTGAGGACTGAAGCTTTCTTT.

This chain links TRBV15 with TRBJ1-3; D is uncertain. The CDR3 contains 15 residues. Trimming stripped 5 bases from V and 0 bases from J, with 11 bases between. Germline CDR1 LNHNV, CDR2 YYDKDF (reference sequence). CDR3 region: CATSPGQYSGNTIYF. The CDR3 DNA follows: TGTGCCACCAGCCCCGGGCAGTACTCTGGAAACACCATATATTTT.

V and J are TRBV7-9 and TRBJ2-2; possibly TRBD1 for D (6 bases). The CDR3 length is 18 residues. The germline gives CDR1 SEHNR, CDR2 FQNEAQ (reference sequence). With 3 bases removed from V and 1 base from J, the gap between germline ends came to 18 bases. The CDR3 region is CASSFPTGGIGNTGELFF. The CDR3 DNA reads as TGTGCCAGCAGCTTTCCTACTGGGGGCATTGGGAACACCGGGGAGCTGTTTTTT. The full variable domain, completed using reference TRBV7-9 and TRBJ2-2, is DTGVSQNPRHKITKRGQNVTFRCDPISEHNRLYWYRQTLGQGPEFLTYFQNEAQLEKSRLLSDRFSAERPKGSFSTLEIQRTEQGDSAMYLCASSFPTGGIGNTGELFFGEGSRLTVL.

The rearrangement links TRBV4-3 to TRBJ2-1; 11 positions match TRBD2. The CDR3 extends over 16 amino acids. Germline values: CDR1 LGHNA, CDR2 YSLEER. The V gene end was trimmed by 4 bases and the J gene end by 2 bases; junction bases not matched to a gene: 4. In DNA form, the CDR3 reads TGCGCCAGCAGCCCGGGACTAGCGGATACCTACAATGAGCAGTTCTTC. The encoded protein is CASSPGLADTYNEQFF.

This clone came up once. This rearrangement joins TRBV6-5 to TRBJ1-5; 9 nucleotides line up with TRBD1. V lost 6 bases and J lost 7; bases outside the gene matches: 7. CDR1 is MNHEY and CDR2 is SVGAGI in the germline V gene. The CDR3 consists of 14 residues. This CDR3 reads CASRVDRGGQPQHF. The CDR3 coding sequence is TGTGCCAGCAGAGTGGACAGGGGAGGCCAGCCCCAGCATTTT.

This clone was counted once. The J gene is TRBJ1-2, the V gene TRBV29-1; a possible D gene is TRBD1 (6 bases). V lost 0 bases and J 3 bases, leaving 14 bases between the germline ends. There are 15 residues in the CDR3. The germline V gene encodes CDR1 SQVTM and CDR2 ANQGSEA. The CDR3 DNA reads as TGCAGCGTTGAAGATCCCAGGGGCGGAGACTATGGCTACACCTTC. It encodes CSVEDPRGGDYGYTF.

The chain is built from TRBV5-4 and TRBJ1-2, with a weak D call TRBD1 (5 bases). The CDR3 spans 15 residues. Germline values: CDR1 SGHNT, CDR2 YYREEE (reference sequence). The V end lost 4 bases, the J end lost 7 bases, and 20 bases lay between the germline ends. CDR3 residues: CASSPAVGTLLGYTF. The CDR3 DNA reads as TGTGCCAGCAGCCCAGCCGTCGGGACTCTCCTTGGCTACACCTTC.

This CDR3 is CASSYMWQGYTF. The CDR3, as DNA: TGTGCCAGCAGTTATATGTGGCAAGGCTACACCTTC. J is TRBJ1-2 and V is TRBV6-5, with D uncertain. Germline V lookup: CDR1 MNHEY, CDR2 SVGAGI. CDR3 length: 12 amino acids. The V and J ends lost 3 bases and 8 bases respectively, with 10 bases between them.

This sequence joins TRBV5-4 and TRBJ2-7; D not resolved. Germline-derived CDR1 and CDR2 are SGHNT and YYREEE (reference sequence). This CDR3 comprises 13 residues. The germline V and J ends were trimmed by 1 base and 5 bases, with 10 bases remaining between them. The CDR3 DNA follows: TGTGCCAGCAGCTTGCGCCCCCTGGACGAGCAGTACTTC. It yields the protein CASSLRPLDEQYF.

This rearrangement joins TRBV7-9 to TRBJ2-3; 7 nucleotides align to TRBD2. This CDR3 spans 14 amino acids. The V segment lost 4 bases and the J segment 2 bases; nucleotides outside the gene matches: 3. From germline, CDR1 is SEHNR and CDR2 FQNEAQ (reference sequence). The DNA for the CDR3 is TGTGCCAGCAGCTCTGAGCGGGACACAGATACGCAGTATTTT. Its translation is CASSSERDTDTQYF.

The chain couples TRBV9 to TRBJ1-5, with 7 bases matching TRBD1. The V and J ends lost 0 bases and 6 bases, in that order; junction bases with no gene match: 6. Germline values: CDR1 SGDLS, CDR2 YYNGEE. The CDR3 contains 15 residues. CDR3: CASSVEGGAGQPQHF. In DNA, the CDR3 is TGTGCCAGCAGCGTAGAAGGGGGCGCAGGTCAGCCCCAGCATTTT.

The chain has TRBV19 and TRBJ1-2; D is possibly TRBD1 (6 bases). V lost 0 bases, J lost 2 bases, and 13 bases lay in between. The CDR3 loop spans 16 amino acids. Per germline, CDR1 LNHDA and CDR2 SQIVND (reference sequence). CDR3 region: CASSIDGTGTNYGYTF. In DNA form, the CDR3 reads TGTGCCAGTAGTATAGACGGAACGGGGACAAACTATGGCTACACCTTC.

A word on this clone: One end of the junction does not line up with germline, which may come from a read error. V and J are TRBV19 and TRBJ2-7, with 11 bases matching TRBD2. CDR3 length: 15 amino acids. Per germline, CDR1 LNHDA and CDR2 SQIVND (reference sequence). The CDR3 loop is CANSISTSGSVEQYF. The CDR3 DNA is TGTGCCAATAGTATATCCACTAGCGGGAGTGTGGAGCAGTACTTC.

This clone is a singleton in its sample. This chain links TRBV5-8 with TRBJ1-2; D ambiguous. Germline assignment: CDR1 SGHTS and CDR2 YDEGEE. The CDR3 contains 12 residues. The V end was cut by 4 bases, the J end by 8 bases, with 12 bases between. This CDR3 is CASSPLGGGYTF. The CDR3 coding sequence is TGTGCCAGCAGCCCCCTCGGTGGAGGCTACACCTTC.

This sequence joins TRBV11-3 and TRBJ1-2, with TRBD1 matching 9 bases. CDR1 and CDR2 from the germline V gene are SGHNT and YENEEA. The junction had 15 bases not matched to a gene; V was cut back by 0 bases and J by 4 bases. The CDR3 has 19 amino acids. The CDR3 coding sequence is TGTGCCAGCAGCTTAGAAAAGATGGGTGGGGACAGGGACCCCTATGGCTACACCTTC. This sequence encodes CASSLEKMGGDRDPYGYTF.

The V gene is TRBV4-1, the J gene TRBJ1-1; TRBD1 matches at 10 bases. The CDR3 has 14 residues. Germline V gene lookup returns CDR1 MGHRA and CDR2 YSYEKL. J gave up 4 bases and V 4 bases, and 3 bases lay outside the gene matches. The CDR3 is CASSPDRGATEAFF. CDR3 DNA sequence: TGCGCCAGCAGCCCGGACAGGGGGGCCACTGAAGCTTTCTTT.

J is TRBJ1-5 and V is TRBV7-9, with D possibly TRBD1 on 5 matching bases. The length of the CDR3 is 16 residues. The germline V gene encodes CDR1 SEHNR and CDR2 FQNEAQ (reference sequence). Between the trimmed V and J ends, which lost 5 bases and 5 bases, there was a span of 19 bases. This chain's CDR3 is CASSTTGPLDDQPQHF. The CDR3 DNA sequence: TGTGCCAGCAGCACGACGGGGCCCCTAGACGATCAGCCCCAGCATTTT.

The chain links TRBV7-9 to TRBJ2-7; 7 nucleotides line up with TRBD1. J was trimmed by 4 bases and V by 1 base; bases with no gene match: 4. The CDR3 contains 14 residues. Germline CDR1 is SEHNR and CDR2 is FQNEAQ (reference sequence). The DNA for the CDR3 is TGTGCCAGCAGCTTAGGGGACAGACCTTACGAGCAGTACTTC. Translation gives CASSLGDRPYEQYF. Supplemented by reference TRBV7-9 and TRBJ2-7, the full variable domain reads DTGVSQNPRHKITKRGQNVTFRCDPISEHNRLYWYRQTLGQGPEFLTYFQNEAQLEKSRLLSDRFSAERPKGSFSTLEIQRTEQGDSAMYLCASSLGDRPYEQYFGPGTRLTVT.